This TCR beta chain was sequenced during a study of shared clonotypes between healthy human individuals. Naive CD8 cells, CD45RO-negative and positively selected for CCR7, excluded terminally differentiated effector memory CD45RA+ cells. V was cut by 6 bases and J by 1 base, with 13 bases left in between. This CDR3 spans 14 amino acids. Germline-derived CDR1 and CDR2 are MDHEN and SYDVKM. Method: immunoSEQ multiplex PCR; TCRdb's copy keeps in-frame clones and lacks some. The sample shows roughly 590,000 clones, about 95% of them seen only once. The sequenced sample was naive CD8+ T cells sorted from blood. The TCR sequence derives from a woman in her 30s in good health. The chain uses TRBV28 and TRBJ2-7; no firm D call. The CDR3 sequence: CASRPLSLSYEQYF. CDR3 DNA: TGTGCCAGCAGACCACTCTCTCTATCCTACGAGCAGTACTTC.